This T cell receptor (beta chain) was identified during a study of PD-1 blockade in classical Hodgkin lymphoma. In germline, CDR1 is MDHEN, CDR2 SYDVKM. V was pared by 7 bases and J by 0 bases, with 7 bases of the junction left unmatched. The CDR3 has 15 residues. The count of this clone is one. The antigen remains unidentified. Study conclusions and caveats: Patients excluded were those beginning nivolumab under 1 year after ASCT. Significantly greater TCR diversity emerged by C4D1 in CD4+ cells but not CD8+ cells. Complete responders' baseline diversity resembled that of newly diagnosed patients. Whatever underlies the repertoire differences (possibly disease activity or prior therapy) remains undefined.

Every patient experienced relapse after autologous stem cell transplantation, and brentuximab vedotin exposure varied. Magnetic negative selection purified CD4+ T cells from thawed PBMCs. Clones were sequenced by immunoSEQ multiplex PCR, and TCRdb holds only the in-frame ones, with some missing. The sample includes about 15,000 clones, just under 85% of them seen just once. The chain links TRBV28 to TRBJ2-7; 9 nucleotides align to TRBD1. The material sequenced was CD4+ T cells from blood, taken at baseline. The origin of this receptor is a human donor with classical Hodgkin lymphoma. The CDR3 region is CASNRRDRDSYEQYF. DNA of the CDR3: TGTGCCAGCAATCGCCGGGACAGGGACTCCTACGAGCAGTACTTC.